Below, 2 T cell receptor beta chains from the same sample are listed, as sequenced in a study of human T cells and chemical hapten exposure. From the RACE reads, TCRdb called clonotypes with MiXCR, one entry per CDR3 protein. Of 45,000 to 60,000 distinct CDR3 sequences listed, about 9.3% are singletons. The time point was: patch test 1, 2 weeks after DPC sensitization. This sample's treatment: therapeutic diphenylcyclopropenone sensitization with weekly scalp DPC. This sample comprised whole blood, obtained in connection with sensitization to the hapten diphenylcyclopropenone (DPC). These receptor sequences come from a woman aged 40-49 years with alopecia areata. Some clones in this sample may be carry-over from other donors' samples.

The chain carries TRBV12-3 or TRBV12-4 and TRBJ1-5; no reliable D call. V shed 3 bases and J shed 6 bases, with 12 bases lying between them. The CDR3 loop spans 14 amino acids. The CDR3 region is CASSFEGSPQPQHF. CDR3 sequence (DNA): TGTGCCAGCAGTTTTGAGGGCAGTCCTCAGCCCCAGCATTTT.

This clonotype was observed a handful of times. V and J are TRBV12-3 or TRBV12-4 and TRBJ2-3; 8 bases line up with TRBD1. After removal of 4 bases from V and 0 bases from J, the junction contained 9 bases not matched to a gene. CDR3 length equals 17 residues. DNA for the CDR3: TGTGCCAGCAGTTACCTCGGGACAGGTGATAGCACAGATACGCAGTATTTT. Its translation is CASSYLGTGDSTDTQYF.